Sequencing of this T cell receptor (beta chain) was carried out in a study of T cells in Graves' hyperthyroidism and ophthalmopathy (dated by TCRdb to the late 2010s). Concerning the study at large: Peripheral blood was sampled at the time of initial diagnosis, prior to any treatment. After sampling, hyperthyroidism patients received methimazole starting at 30 mg daily, and ophthalmopathy patients received high-dose intravenous methylprednisolone. The approximately 100 discovery patients were divided at random into training and test sets in a 7:3 ratio. The paper describes TCR Vbeta CDR3 sequencing of 135 peripheral blood samples, made up of 43 ophthalmopathy patients, approximately 76 hyperthyroidism patients and 17 progressor patients. Thyroid tissue and blood T-cell repertoires from several Graves' hyperthyroidism patients were also compared in the study. TCR V-J signatures able to tell the groups apart were searched for in a discovery cohort of 100 patients, of whom 43 had Graves' ophthalmopathy and roughly 58 had stable Graves' hyperthyroidism. Prospective prediction of ophthalmopathy was tested in an independent validation cohort of approximately 19 hyperthyroidism patients and some 17 patients who later progressed to ophthalmopathy.

The CDR3, cysteine through phenylalanine, is 14 amino acids long. Kept here is only the CDR3 DNA, which spans 42 bases and is read in frame from base 1. At the junction V is shortened by 3 bases and J by 13 bases, with 19 bases in between. CDR1 and CDR2, per the germline V gene (reference sequence), are MNHEY and SMNVEV. Hyperthyroidism patients were newly diagnosed, with disease duration under 2 months, and aged 18 to 65 years. The study excluded patients with uncontrolled infections, other autoimmune diseases, pregnancy or lactation. Diagnoses relied on clinical symptoms, serum thyroxine and TRAb, thyroid ultrasound and orbital computed tomography. Blood from progressor patients was collected at the time of first diagnosis with hyperthyroidism, before any ophthalmopathy symptoms had appeared. Ficoll-Paque density gradient centrifugation was used to isolate PBMCs from approximately 10 ml of fresh peripheral blood. Progressor patients were defined as those initially diagnosed with Graves' hyperthyroidism in whom ophthalmopathy developed during follow-up. Total RNA was extracted with Trizol reagent, and quality was checked on an Agilent 2100 Bioanalyzer.

Amplification of TCR beta CDR3 regions was carried out from RNA transcripts. For the first round of RT-PCR on the TCR CDR3, the HTBI primer set was used together with the Qiagen OneStep RT-PCR kit. Libraries were constructed in a second round of multiplex PCR, after which size selection and purification were carried out. Paired-end sequencing of the libraries was performed with 100 bp reads on an Illumina HiSeq2000. As for the original processing: SOAPnuke was used to process the raw data, throwing out any read that contained adapters or uncalled bases, had a mean Phred below 15, or lacked an exact constant-primer or identifier match. COPE v1.2.5 was used to merge the high-quality paired reads, and each unique nucleotide sequence was defined as a clonotype. Clonotypes were aligned to IMGT TRBV, TRBD and TRBJ reference segments using MiTCR v1.1. Analysis was restricted to V-J combinations with a frequency above 0.0001, which covered 99% to 99.2% of repertoires. The TCS score was defined as F50 (clonal expansion) divided by E x V (chaos), with BLOSUM62-based TCRdist calculated between CDR3 peptides within each V-J. Welch's t-statistics and random forest reduced just over 500 V-J features to 13, which were used in a naive Bayes classifier (R e1071). The raw public data were reprocessed by TCRdb itself: fastp quality trimming at Q25, MiXCR clonotype calling, in-frame beta chains only. Every entry covers one CDR3 protein and lists the most common genes and DNA from its rows. The V and J calls reflect TCRdb's pipeline rather than the authors' work. In this sample the table shows 600,000 to 850,000 distinct CDR3 sequences, around 20% of which occur a single time. The ten largest clones represent over 15% of the sample.

A few counts support this clonotype. No cognate antigen has been identified for it. The record has no base qualities; no much larger clone is one base away. Paper-wide results and their limitations: During validation, the model predicted progression to ophthalmopathy a median of around 6 months ahead of onset, with around 70% sensitivity and about 75% specificity. A 13 V-J signature model separated ophthalmopathy from stable hyperthyroidism, with just over 85% sensitivity and 81% to 82% specificity in cross-validation and 80%/75% in testing. Sample size was not statistically predetermined, and investigators were not blinded to group allocation. Most expanded thyroid clonotypes (frequency above 0.001) were also detected in blood, suggesting blood repertoires may reflect thyroid immune responses.

This receptor was taken from a woman aged 50 to 60 with Graves' hyperthyroidism that later progressed to Graves' ophthalmopathy. The V gene is TRBV27 and the J gene is TRBJ1-5, with the D segment identity uncertain. The sample comprised blood. The CDR3 protein: CASSFEASAPRQHF. The nucleotides are TGTGCCAGCAGTTTTGAGGCCTCAGCTCCCCGACAGCATTTT.